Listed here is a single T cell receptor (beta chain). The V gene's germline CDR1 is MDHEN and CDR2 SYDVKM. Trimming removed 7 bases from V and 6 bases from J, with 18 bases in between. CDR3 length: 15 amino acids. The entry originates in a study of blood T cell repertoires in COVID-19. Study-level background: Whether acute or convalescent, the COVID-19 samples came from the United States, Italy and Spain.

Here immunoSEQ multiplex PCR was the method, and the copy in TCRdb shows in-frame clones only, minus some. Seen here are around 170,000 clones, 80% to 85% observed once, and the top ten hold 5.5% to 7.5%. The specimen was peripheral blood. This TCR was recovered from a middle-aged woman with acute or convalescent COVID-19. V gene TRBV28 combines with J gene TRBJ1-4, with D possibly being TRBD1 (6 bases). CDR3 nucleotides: TGTGCCAGCAACGAACAGGGCTCAGGGGATGAAAAACTGTTTTTT. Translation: CASNEQGSGDEKLFF.